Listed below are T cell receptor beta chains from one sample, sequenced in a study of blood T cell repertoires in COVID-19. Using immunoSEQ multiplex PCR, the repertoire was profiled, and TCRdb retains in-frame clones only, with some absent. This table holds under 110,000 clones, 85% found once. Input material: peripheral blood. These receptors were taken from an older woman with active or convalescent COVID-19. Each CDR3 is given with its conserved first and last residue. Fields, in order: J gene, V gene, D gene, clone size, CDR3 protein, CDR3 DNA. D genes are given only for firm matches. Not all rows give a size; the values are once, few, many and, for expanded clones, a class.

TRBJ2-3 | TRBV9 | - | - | CASSVDLSSTDTQYF | TGTGCCAGCAGCGTAGATCTCAGTAGCACAGATACGCAGTATTTT
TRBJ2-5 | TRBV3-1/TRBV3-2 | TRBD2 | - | CASSPRGRVAETQYF | TGTGCCAGCAGCCCCCGTGGGAGGGTTGCAGAGACCCAGTACTTC
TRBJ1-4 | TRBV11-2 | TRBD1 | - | CASSPGTGGIVYEKLFF | TGTGCCAGCAGCCCAGGGACAGGGGGCATTGTTTATGAAAAACTGTTTTTT
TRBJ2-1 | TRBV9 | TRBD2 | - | CASSEDSGGSYNEQFF | TGTGCCAGCAGCGAGGATAGCGGGGGCTCCTACAATGAGCAGTTCTTC
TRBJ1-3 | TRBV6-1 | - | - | CASSERSYSGTLSSGNTIYF | TGTGCCAGCAGTGAGAGAAGCTATTCCGGGACATTGTCTTCGGGAAACACCATATATTTT
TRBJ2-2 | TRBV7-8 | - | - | CASSPRTGELFF | TGTGCCAGCAGCCCCCGCACCGGGGAGCTGTTTTTT
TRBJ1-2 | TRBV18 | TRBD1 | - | CASSPIARDRGIYGYTF | TGTGCCAGCTCACCCATCGCCAGGGACAGGGGGATCTATGGCTACACCTTC
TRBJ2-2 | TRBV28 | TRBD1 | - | CASAGQGSAGELFF | TGTGCCAGCGCCGGACAGGGGTCCGCCGGGGAGCTGTTTTTT
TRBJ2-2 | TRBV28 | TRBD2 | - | CASRDAGGSNTGELFF | TGTGCCAGCAGGGATGCGGGGGGCTCGAACACCGGGGAGCTGTTTTTT
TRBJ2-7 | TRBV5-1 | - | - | CASSPSLFGGEQYF | TGCGCCAGCAGCCCTAGCCTCTTCGGGGGCGAGCAGTACTTC
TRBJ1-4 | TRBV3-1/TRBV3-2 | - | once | CASSQGDVEKLFF | TGTGCCAGCAGCCAAGGCGATGTTGAAAAACTGTTTTTT
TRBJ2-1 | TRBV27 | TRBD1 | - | CASSLSIRTGADNEQFF | TGTGCCAGCAGTTTGAGTATCAGAACAGGGGCCGACAATGAGCAGTTCTTC
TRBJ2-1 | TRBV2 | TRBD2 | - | CASSDTSGEQFF | TGTGCCAGCAGTGATACTAGCGGGGAGCAGTTCTTC
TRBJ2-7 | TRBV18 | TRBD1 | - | CASSPTGGFTYEQYF | TGTGCCAGCTCCCCGACAGGGGGCTTTACCTACGAGCAGTACTTC
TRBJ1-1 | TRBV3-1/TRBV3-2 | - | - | CASSQDKGTRAFF | TGTGCCAGCAGCCAAGATAAAGGGACACGAGCTTTCTTT
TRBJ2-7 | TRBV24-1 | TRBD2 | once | CATSDPGTSGNEQYF | TGTGCCACCAGTGACCCCGGGACTAGCGGGAACGAGCAGTACTTC